A selection of T cell receptor beta chains follows, all from one sample in a study of beta chain features in type 1 diabetes. The table came from immunoSEQ multiplex PCR; TCRdb's copy has only in-frame clones and leaves some out. The profile shows roughly 450,000 clones, 10% to 12% of them singletons. The sample consisted of naive CD4+ T cells from blood. The source of these receptors is a woman in her late teens or twenties in good health. Both conserved end residues are part of each CDR3. A D gene is named only where the DNA matches it firmly. Some rows have no size entry. The others give once, few or many, or a class for an expanded clone.

j_call: TRBJ2-1; v_call: TRBV9; clone_size: .; d_call: .; cdr3_aa: CASSPRGSYNEQFF; cdr3_nt: TGTGCCAGCAGCCCCCGCGGCTCCTACAATGAGCAGTTCTTC
j_call: TRBJ1-1; v_call: TRBV4-1; clone_size: .; d_call: .; cdr3_aa: CASSQERVTEAFF; cdr3_nt: TGCGCCAGCAGCCAAGAGAGGGTCACTGAAGCTTTCTTT
j_call: TRBJ2-7; v_call: TRBV14; clone_size: .; d_call: .; cdr3_aa: CASSHYHEQYF; cdr3_nt: TGTGCCAGCAGCCACTACCACGAGCAGTACTTC
j_call: TRBJ1-5; v_call: TRBV18; clone_size: .; d_call: .; cdr3_aa: CASSPGDGAQHF; cdr3_nt: TGTGCCAGCTCACCAGGGGACGGAGCCCAGCATTTT
j_call: TRBJ1-2; v_call: TRBV2; clone_size: few; d_call: TRBD1; cdr3_aa: CASLQGLDSYGYTF; cdr3_nt: TGTGCCAGCTTACAGGGGCTGGATAGCTATGGCTACACCTTC
j_call: TRBJ2-6; v_call: TRBV2; clone_size: .; d_call: .; cdr3_aa: CAIQKGSHNSGANVLTF; cdr3_nt: TGTGCCATCCAGAAGGGGAGCCATAACTCTGGGGCCAACGTCCTGACTTTC
j_call: TRBJ2-6; v_call: TRBV25-1; clone_size: .; d_call: .; cdr3_aa: CASSGAFLSSGANVLTF; cdr3_nt: TGTGCCAGCAGCGGGGCGTTTTTAAGCTCTGGGGCCAACGTCCTGACTTTC
j_call: TRBJ2-1; v_call: TRBV5-1; clone_size: few; d_call: .; cdr3_aa: CASSYSNREQFF; cdr3_nt: TGCGCCAGCAGCTACAGCAACCGTGAGCAGTTCTTC
j_call: TRBJ2-1; v_call: TRBV11-3; clone_size: few; d_call: TRBD2; cdr3_aa: CASSASGGTYNEQFF; cdr3_nt: TGTGCCAGCAGCGCCAGCGGGGGCACCTACAATGAGCAGTTCTTC
j_call: TRBJ1-4; v_call: TRBV4-1; clone_size: .; d_call: .; cdr3_aa: CASTNLRAANEKLFF; cdr3_nt: TGCGCCAGCACTAACCTGCGGGCAGCTAATGAAAAACTGTTTTTT
j_call: TRBJ2-4; v_call: TRBV11-1; clone_size: .; d_call: .; cdr3_aa: CASSLAGASGHIQYF; cdr3_nt: TGTGCCAGCAGCTTAGCGGGAGCATCGGGGCACATTCAGTACTTC
j_call: TRBJ1-3; v_call: TRBV9; clone_size: few; d_call: .; cdr3_aa: CASSVGGASNTIYF; cdr3_nt: TGTGCCAGCAGCGTGGGGGGCGCCTCGAACACCATATATTTT
j_call: TRBJ2-2; v_call: TRBV29-1; clone_size: few; d_call: .; cdr3_aa: CSVRVDTGELFF; cdr3_nt: TGCAGCGTTAGAGTTGACACCGGGGAGCTGTTTTTT
j_call: TRBJ2-7; v_call: TRBV4-1; clone_size: .; d_call: TRBD2; cdr3_aa: CASSRTSGDYEQYF; cdr3_nt: TGCGCCAGCAGTCGAACTAGCGGGGATTACGAGCAGTACTTC
j_call: TRBJ2-7; v_call: TRBV7-9; clone_size: few; d_call: .; cdr3_aa: CASSPSRYEQYF; cdr3_nt: TGTGCCAGCAGCCCGAGTCGTTACGAGCAGTACTTC
j_call: TRBJ1-2; v_call: TRBV9; clone_size: .; d_call: .; cdr3_aa: CASSVGTGLYGYTF; cdr3_nt: TGTGCCAGCAGCGTAGGAACAGGGCTCTATGGCTACACCTTC